This is a list of T cell receptor beta chains from one sample in a study of blood T cell repertoires in COVID-19. Measured with immunoSEQ multiplex PCR; TCRdb has only the in-frame clones, and not every one. The sample shows roughly 69,000 clones, approximately 84% of them seen only once. The sequenced sample was peripheral blood. All receptors derive from a man aged 50 to 60 with COVID-19, enrolled during active disease. CDR3s include the opening cysteine and the closing phenylalanine or tryptophan. D genes are given only for firm matches. For some rows the clone size is stated as once, few or many, or as a class when expanded; others skip it.

D gene | J gene | clone size | V gene | CDR3 DNA | CDR3 protein
TRBD1 | TRBJ1-2 | NA | TRBV7-9 | TGTGCCAGCAGCTTAAAGGGCACAGGGGACCTCGGTAACTATGGCTACACCTTC | CASSLKGTGDLGNYGYTF
TRBD2 | TRBJ2-1 | NA | TRBV2 | TGTGCCAGCAATCGGCGGGAGAATAACAATGAGCAGTTCTTC | CASNRRENNNEQFF
TRBD1 | TRBJ2-4 | NA | TRBV19 | TGTGCCAGTAGTATAGATTCACAGGGGGCAGCCAAAAACATTCAGTACTTC | CASSIDSQGAAKNIQYF
TRBD1 | TRBJ2-7 | NA | TRBV20-1 | TGCAGTGCTAGTCCGGACAGGGGGATCTCCTACGAGCAGTACTTC | CSASPDRGISYEQYF
NA | TRBJ2-5 | once | TRBV30 | TGTGCCTGGAGTGGAGGGAACCAAGAGACCCAGTACTTC | CAWSGGNQETQYF
TRBD1 | TRBJ2-1 | NA | TRBV27 | TGTGCCAGCAGTCCCATGGGACAGGGAACCAATGAGCAGTTCTTC | CASSPMGQGTNEQFF
NA | TRBJ2-5 | few | TRBV11-2 | TGTGCCAGCAGCTCCCTTTATGGAAGGCGAGAGACTTCTCCTTTTGGCCAGTACTTC | CASSSLYGRRETSPFGQYF
NA | TRBJ1-5 | NA | TRBV4-2 | TGTGCCAGCAGCCAAGCAGGGGGCAATCAGCCCCAGCATTTT | CASSQAGGNQPQHF
NA | TRBJ1-1 | NA | TRBV14 | TGTGCCAGCAGCCCGGTGGCGGGGGCGAACACTGAAGCTTTCTTT | CASSPVAGANTEAFF
NA | TRBJ2-1 | NA | TRBV5-4 | TGTGCCAGCAGCTTTCCAGGGGCCCCCAATGAGCAGTTCTTC | CASSFPGAPNEQFF
NA | TRBJ1-1 | NA | TRBV4-1 | TGCGCCAGCAGCCAAGACCCGGGACAACCGTGGGGGAACACTGAAGCTTTCTTT | CASSQDPGQPWGNTEAFF
TRBD2 | TRBJ2-7 | NA | TRBV6-1 | TGTGCCAGCAGTGCTAGCGGGGGGTTCCCCCGGGACGAGCAGTACTTC | CASSASGGFPRDEQYF
NA | TRBJ2-7 | NA | TRBV7-6 | TGTGCCAGCAGCTTAGGAACAGGGCAACCCTACGAGCAGTACTTC | CASSLGTGQPYEQYF
NA | TRBJ1-2 | NA | TRBV6-2/TRBV6-3 | TGTGCCAGCAGTTACTCACCAGGGGACTACACCTTC | CASSYSPGDYTF
TRBD2 | TRBJ2-1 | NA | TRBV10-3 | TGTGCCATCAGTGAGTCAACGGGGGGGAATGAGCAGTTCTTC | CAISESTGGNEQFF
NA | TRBJ2-5 | NA | TRBV6-4 | TGTGCCAGCATACAGGCGCAAGAGACCCAGTACTTC | CASIQAQETQYF
TRBD1 | TRBJ1-1 | once | TRBV5-1 | TGCGCCAGCAGCCGAGACAGGGGAGAGGTCGGAGCTTTCTTT | CASSRDRGEVGAFF
TRBD1 | TRBJ1-1 | NA | TRBV6-4 | TGTGCCAGCAGTGCGGGACAGGGCAGTGAAGCTTTCTTT | CASSAGQGSEAFF
NA | TRBJ1-3 | NA | TRBV18 | TGTGCCAGCTCACCACGGGCGACGGGAACTAACCTCTCTGGAAACACCATATATTTT | CASSPRATGTNLSGNTIYF
TRBD1 | TRBJ2-7 | NA | TRBV27 | TGTGCCAGCAGGAAAGGGGGCGAATACGAGCAGTACTTC | CASRKGGEYEQYF
NA | TRBJ1-5 | NA | TRBV6-5 | TGTGCCAGCAGTTACTCGGGGAGACACAGCAATCAGCCCCAGCATTTT | CASSYSGRHSNQPQHF
NA | TRBJ2-2 | NA | TRBV4-3 | TGCGCCAGCAGCCAAGCGCGGGGCACCTGGGAGCTGTTTTTT | CASSQARGTWELFF
NA | TRBJ1-3 | NA | TRBV18 | TGTGCCAGCTCACCACCCAGCGATGGGTCTGGAAACACCATATATTTT | CASSPPSDGSGNTIYF
TRBD2 | TRBJ2-7 | once | TRBV5-4 | TGTGCCAGCAGCCCGGGGACTAGCGGGGGAGTTGGCGAGCAGTACTTC | CASSPGTSGGVGEQYF